What follows describes a single T cell receptor beta chain. Its antigen remains unknown. The sample belongs to a study of cytomegalovirus exposure and HLA in healthy donors. Study in general: Some 87 million unique TCRs from HLA-typed donors were held in an early release of data.

The V segment lost 5 bases and the J segment 4 bases; nucleotides outside the gene matches: 11. Germline V gives CDR1 SGHTA, CDR2 FQGNSA. The CDR3 totals 15 residues. PCR was performed using 60 Vbeta and 13 Jbeta primers. The table came from immunoSEQ multiplex PCR; TCRdb's copy has only in-frame clones and leaves some out. The sample records about 82,000 clones, 70% to 85% being singletons. Study outcomes and limitations: Three CMV-associated chains proved CMV antigen-specific in vitro.

Sequenced input: PBMCs. The rearrangement joins TRBV7-2 to TRBJ2-7; 7 nucleotides agree with TRBD1. The source is a man in his forties in good health and CMV-seropositive. The CDR3 is CASSPVTTGKYEQYF. The CDR3 DNA follows: TGTGCCAGCAGCCCTGTAACGACAGGGAAGTACGAGCAGTACTTC.